These 11 T cell receptor beta chains were sequenced from one sample in a study of shared clonotypes between healthy human individuals. Naivety among CD8 cells was defined by CD45RO negativity and positive CCR7 selection, thereby excluding terminally differentiated effector memory CD45RA+ cells. Measured with immunoSEQ multiplex PCR; TCRdb has only the in-frame clones, and not every one. The table lists nearly 2 million clones, about 95% of them singletons, with roughly 1% in the top ten. Material for sequencing was naive CD8+ T cells sorted from blood. The origin of the receptors is a man in his late teens or twenties in good health.

This chain links TRBV27 with TRBJ1-6, with D possibly being TRBD1 (5 bases). The CDR3 sequence is 14 residues long. Looked up from germline, CDR1 is MNHEY and CDR2 is SMNVEV (reference sequence). Trimming took off 3 bases at V and 10 bases at J, with 13 bases between the two ends. Written as DNA, the CDR3 is TGTGCCAGCAGTTTCGGGGGAGGCGGGTCACCCCTCCACTTT. Protein product: CASSFGGGGSPLHF.

This chain joins TRBV27 and TRBJ1-5, with 7 bases that match TRBD1. CDR3 size: 15 residues. The germline CDR1 and CDR2 sequences are MNHEY and SMNVEV (reference sequence). With V trimmed by 5 bases and J by 0 bases, 4 bases remained unmatched. The CDR3 DNA follows: TGTGCCAGCAGTCCCGACAGGGCTAGCAATCAGCCCCAGCATTTT. This gives the protein CASSPDRASNQPQHF.

The V gene is TRBV4-1, the J gene TRBJ2-7, with 8 bases lining up with TRBD2. The CDR3 is 16 residues long. CDR1 is MGHRA, CDR2 YSYEKL, per germline. V dropped 0 bases and J dropped 0; count of bases not matched to a gene: 4. CDR3 protein: CASSQESRGASYEQYF. Here the CDR3 DNA reads TGCGCCAGCAGCCAAGAGTCGCGGGGGGCCTCCTACGAGCAGTACTTC.

This clone has a handful of counts. The chain joins TRBV9 to TRBJ1-1; a possible D gene is TRBD1 (5 bases). This CDR3 is built from 13 residues. The V end was cut by 4 bases, the J end by 1 base, with 8 bases between. Germline-derived CDR1 and CDR2 are SGDLS and YYNGEE. The CDR3 reads CASSIGGNTEAFF. As DNA, the CDR3 is TGTGCCAGCAGCATCGGGGGGAACACTGAAGCTTTCTTT.

This sequence joins TRBV29-1 and TRBJ2-7, with 10 bases aligning to TRBD1. V shed 7 bases and J 1 base; nucleotides not matched to a gene: 7. Germline V gene sequence: CDR1 SQVTM, CDR2 ANQGSEA. The CDR3 contains 14 residues. CDR3 in DNA: TGCAGCGCTCAGGGGACAGGGGTTTCCTACGAGCAGTACTTC. It specifies CSAQGTGVSYEQYF.

The CDR3 region has the DNA TGTGCCAGCAGCTTAGAGGACAGGGGGCCCTACGAGCAGTACTTC. This gives the protein CASSLEDRGPYEQYF. This chain links TRBV7-6 with TRBJ2-7, with 11 positions matching TRBD1. CDR1 and CDR2 from the germline V gene are SGHVS and FNYEAQ. V dropped 1 base and J dropped 2; count of bases not matched to a gene: 1. CDR3 size: 15 residues.

The chain links TRBV7-9 to TRBJ1-4, with 9 positions matching TRBD1. The CDR3 is 15 residues long. From germline, CDR1 is SEHNR and CDR2 FQNEAQ (reference sequence). The J segment lost 7 bases and the V segment lost 7 bases, leaving 10 bases of the junction unmatched. The CDR3 is CASNILGQGVEKLFF. The CDR3 DNA follows: TGTGCCAGCAACATTTTGGGACAGGGAGTTGAAAAACTGTTTTTT.

The V and J genes are TRBV6-5 and TRBJ2-7; 12 bases fit TRBD2. The germline gives CDR1 MNHEY, CDR2 SVGAGI. The V gene end was trimmed by 2 bases and the J gene end by 2 bases; junction bases not matched to a gene: 1. The CDR3 covers 15 residues. The CDR3 loop is CASSYASGGAYEQYF. CDR3 coding DNA: TGTGCCAGCAGTTACGCTAGCGGGGGGGCCTACGAGCAGTACTTC.

The J gene is TRBJ2-5, the V gene TRBV7-3; a possible D gene is TRBD2 (6 bases). Trimming took 5 bases from V and 3 from J, leaving 10 bases between them. This CDR3 region has 13 residues. The V gene's germline CDR1 is SGHTA and CDR2 FQGTGA. CDR3 sequence (DNA): TGTGCCAGCAGCCCAGGCGGGGAAGAGACCCAGTACTTC. This gives the protein CASSPGGEETQYF.

On this clone: This sample includes further DNA sequences coding for the same CDR3. The gene calls are TRBV7-9 and TRBJ2-7, with a weak D call TRBD1 (6 bases). V lost 4 bases, J lost 3 bases, and 10 bases lay in between. Germline CDR1 and CDR2: SEHNR and FQNEAQ (reference sequence). CDR3 length: 13 amino acids. In DNA form, the CDR3 reads TGTGCCAGCAGCTCACAGGGCAGCTACGAGCAGTACTTC. Its protein product is CASSSQGSYEQYF.

The chain joins TRBV5-4 to TRBJ2-3, with D possibly TRBD1 on 6 matching bases. Germline CDR1 is SGHNT and CDR2 is YYREEE (reference sequence). V lost 4 bases and J 2 bases, leaving 17 bases between the germline ends. This CDR3 region has 16 residues. For the CDR3, the DNA is TGTGCCAGCAGCCCGACGACGGGACACCTCACAGATACGCAGTATTTT. Amino acids: CASSPTTGHLTDTQYF.